Shown below are 6 T cell receptor beta chains from a single sample sequenced in a study of CD8+CD57+ T cells in acquired aplastic anemia. The template used for profiling TCR beta VDJ and CDR3 was genomic DNA. From the reads, TCRdb called clonotypes with MiXCR, one entry per CDR3 protein. The sample lists roughly 170,000 distinct CDR3 sequences; about 60% were seen once. The sample was sorted CD4+, CD8+, or CD8+CD57+ T cells (not recorded which) from PBMCs. The receptors stem from a human donor in good health.

This clonotype was observed at least ten times. The V gene is TRBV29-1, the J gene TRBJ2-7; 8 nucleotides match TRBD1. The length of the CDR3 is 13 residues. Germline lookup yields CDR1 SQVTM and CDR2 ANQGSEA. J was trimmed by 2 bases and V by 6 bases; bases with no gene match: 6. The CDR3 reads CSVPGTGAYEQYF. For the CDR3, the DNA is TGCAGCGTACCCGGGACAGGAGCCTACGAGCAGTACTTC.

A remark on this clonotype: Here the CDR3 omits its conserved ending phenylalanine or tryptophan, so a read error is the likely source. For the CDR3, the DNA is TGTGCCAGCAGTTTAGCAGCGGGGGACGAGACCCAGTACGTC. It codes for CASSLAAGDETQYV. The chain links TRBV12-3 or TRBV12-4 to TRBJ2-5; 8 nucleotides match TRBD2. J was trimmed by 5 bases and V by 0 bases; bases with no gene match: 2. CDR3 length equals 14 residues.

A remark on this clonotype: A read error may account for a junction end that differs from germline. V is TRBV5-1 and J is TRBJ2-2; the D call may be TRBD1 or TRBD2 (5 bases each). The germline V gene has CDR1 SGHRS and CDR2 YFSETQ. This CDR3 is 14 amino acids long. The CDR3 DNA is TGCACCAGCAGCTGGGGGTCTGGAGCCGGGGAGCTGTTTTTT. It yields the protein CTSSWGSGAGELFF.

This clonotype occurred a few times. The chain uses TRBV7-8 and TRBJ2-5; D may correspond to TRBD1 or TRBD2 (5 bases each). Germline CDR1 SGHVS, CDR2 FQNEAQ. The ends were cut back, 5 bases at V and 5 bases at J, with 18 bases in the middle. The CDR3 extends over 15 amino acids. CDR3 sequence reads: CASSPGTQRWETQYF. In DNA form, the CDR3 reads TGTGCCAGCAGCCCCGGGACCCAGAGATGGGAGACCCAGTACTTC.

The chain links TRBV5-1 to TRBJ1-6; D uncertain. Germline V gene data show CDR1 as SGHRS and CDR2 as YFSETQ. The CDR3 consists of 14 residues. V was shortened by 6 bases and J by 10 bases, with 17 bases between the two germline ends. The CDR3 nucleotides read TGCGCCAGCACCACCGGGGAGGAATACTCACCCCTCCACTTT. Translated: CASTTGEEYSPLHF. The complete variable domain, with remaining parts taken from reference TRBV5-1 and TRBJ1-6, reads KAGVTQTPRYLIKTRGQQVTLSCSPISGHRSVSWYQQTPGQGLQFLFEYFSETQRNKGNFPGRFSGRQFSNSRSEMNVSTLELGDSALYLCASTTGEEYSPLHFGNGTRLTVT.

This clonotype was counted many times. This chain uses TRBV7-8 with TRBJ2-3; D unresolved. The CDR3 length is 16 residues. Germline values: CDR1 SGHVS, CDR2 FQNEAQ. Trimming stripped 1 base from V and 2 bases from J, with 13 bases between. CDR3 coding DNA: TGTGCCAGCAGCTTAGAGACAACAGCGACCACAGATACGCAGTATTTT. This gives the protein CASSLETTATTDTQYF.